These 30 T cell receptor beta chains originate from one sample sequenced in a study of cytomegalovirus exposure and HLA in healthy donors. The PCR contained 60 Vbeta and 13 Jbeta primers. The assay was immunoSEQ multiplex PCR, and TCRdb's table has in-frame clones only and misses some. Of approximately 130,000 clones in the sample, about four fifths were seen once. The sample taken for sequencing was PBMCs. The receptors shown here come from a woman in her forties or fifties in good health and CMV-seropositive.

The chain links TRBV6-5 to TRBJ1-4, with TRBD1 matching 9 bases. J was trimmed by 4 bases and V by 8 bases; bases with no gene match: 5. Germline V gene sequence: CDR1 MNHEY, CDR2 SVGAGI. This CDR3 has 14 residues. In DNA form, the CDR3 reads TGTGCCAGCGGCGGGACAGGGTTTAATGAAAAACTGTTTTTT. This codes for CASGGTGFNEKLFF.

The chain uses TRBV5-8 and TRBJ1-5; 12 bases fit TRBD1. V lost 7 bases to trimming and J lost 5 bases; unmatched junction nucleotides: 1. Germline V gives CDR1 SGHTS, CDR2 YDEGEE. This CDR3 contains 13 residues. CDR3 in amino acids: CASGTGGYQPQHF. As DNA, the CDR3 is TGTGCCAGCGGGACAGGGGGCTATCAGCCCCAGCATTTT.

CDR3 nucleotides: TGCGCCAGCAGCTTGGATCCTAGCGGGGGCTCCTACAATGAGCAGTTCTTC. This translates into CASSLDPSGGSYNEQFF. This sequence joins TRBV5-1 and TRBJ2-1; 10 bases agree with TRBD2. After removal of 0 bases from V and 0 bases from J, the junction contained 3 bases not matched to a gene. The germline CDR1 and CDR2 sequences are SGHRS and YFSETQ. The CDR3 extends over 17 amino acids. Drawing the rest from reference TRBV5-1 and TRBJ2-1, the complete variable domain is KAGVTQTPRYLIKTRGQQVTLSCSPISGHRSVSWYQQTPGQGLQFLFEYFSETQRNKGNFPGRFSGRQFSNSRSEMNVSTLELGDSALYLCASSLDPSGGSYNEQFFGPGTRLTVL.

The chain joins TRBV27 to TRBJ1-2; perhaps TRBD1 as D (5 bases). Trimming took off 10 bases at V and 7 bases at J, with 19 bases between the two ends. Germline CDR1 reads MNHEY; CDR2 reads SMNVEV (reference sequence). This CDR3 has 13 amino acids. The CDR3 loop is CATGSAGKGGYTF. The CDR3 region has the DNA TGTGCCACCGGCTCGGCAGGGAAGGGTGGCTACACCTTC.

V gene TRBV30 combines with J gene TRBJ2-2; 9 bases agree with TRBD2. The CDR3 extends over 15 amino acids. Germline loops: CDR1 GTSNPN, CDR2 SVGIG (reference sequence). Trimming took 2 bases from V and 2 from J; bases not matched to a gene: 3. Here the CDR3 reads CAWSRGGANTGELFF. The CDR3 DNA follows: TGTGCCTGGAGTCGCGGGGGGGCAAACACCGGGGAGCTGTTTTTT.

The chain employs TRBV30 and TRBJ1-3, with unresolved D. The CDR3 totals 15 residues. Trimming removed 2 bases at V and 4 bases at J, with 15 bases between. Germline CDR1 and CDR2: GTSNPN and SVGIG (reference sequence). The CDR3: CAWSPAVLGGNTIYF. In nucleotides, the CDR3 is TGTGCCTGGAGTCCAGCGGTCCTCGGGGGAAACACCATATATTTT.

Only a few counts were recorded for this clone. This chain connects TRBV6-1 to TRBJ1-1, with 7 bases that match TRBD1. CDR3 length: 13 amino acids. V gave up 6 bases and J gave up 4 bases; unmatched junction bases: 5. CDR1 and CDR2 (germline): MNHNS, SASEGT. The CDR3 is CASSQQGPTEAFF. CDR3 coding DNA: TGTGCCAGCAGCCAACAGGGGCCCACTGAAGCTTTCTTT.

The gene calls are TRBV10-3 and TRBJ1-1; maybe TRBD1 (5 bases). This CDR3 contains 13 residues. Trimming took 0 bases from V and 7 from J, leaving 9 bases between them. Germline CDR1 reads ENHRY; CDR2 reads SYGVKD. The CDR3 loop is CAISESGAVEAFF. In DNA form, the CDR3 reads TGTGCCATCAGTGAGTCTGGGGCGGTTGAAGCTTTCTTT.

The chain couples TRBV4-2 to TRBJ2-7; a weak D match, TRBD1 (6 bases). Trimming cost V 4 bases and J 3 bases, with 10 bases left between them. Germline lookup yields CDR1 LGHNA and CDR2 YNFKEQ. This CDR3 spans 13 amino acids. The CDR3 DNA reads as TGTGCCAGCAGCCGAGGACAGAGCTACGAGCAGTACTTC. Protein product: CASSRGQSYEQYF.

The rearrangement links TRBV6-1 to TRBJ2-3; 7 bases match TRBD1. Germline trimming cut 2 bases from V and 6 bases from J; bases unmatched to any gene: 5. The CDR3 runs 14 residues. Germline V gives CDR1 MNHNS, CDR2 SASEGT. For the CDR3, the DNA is TGTGCCAGCAGTGAAAGGGACAGCGGCGATACGCAGTATTTT. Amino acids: CASSERDSGDTQYF.

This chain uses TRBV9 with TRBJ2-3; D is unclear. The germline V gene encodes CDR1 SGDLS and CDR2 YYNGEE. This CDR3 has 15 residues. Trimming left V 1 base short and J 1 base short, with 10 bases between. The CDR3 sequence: CASSVRTVGTDTQYF. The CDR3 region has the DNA TGTGCCAGCAGCGTAAGAACGGTTGGCACAGATACGCAGTATTTT.

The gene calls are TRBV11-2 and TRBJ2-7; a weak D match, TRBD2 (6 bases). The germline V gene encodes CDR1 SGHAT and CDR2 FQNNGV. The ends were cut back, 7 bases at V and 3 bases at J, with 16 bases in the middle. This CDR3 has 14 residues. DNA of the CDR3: TGTGCCAGCAACCCGTGGGGGGATCGCTACGAGCAGTACTTC. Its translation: CASNPWGDRYEQYF.

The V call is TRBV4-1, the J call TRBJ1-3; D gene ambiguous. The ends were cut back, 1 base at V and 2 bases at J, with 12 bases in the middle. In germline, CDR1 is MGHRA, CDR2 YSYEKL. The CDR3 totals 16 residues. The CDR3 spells CASSQVQVRPGNTIYF. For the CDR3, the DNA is TGCGCCAGCAGCCAAGTCCAGGTGAGACCTGGAAACACCATATATTTT.

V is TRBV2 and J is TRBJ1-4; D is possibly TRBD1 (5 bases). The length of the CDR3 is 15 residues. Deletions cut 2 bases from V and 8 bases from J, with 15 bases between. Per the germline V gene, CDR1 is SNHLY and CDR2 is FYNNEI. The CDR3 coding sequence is TGTGCCAGCAGTGAACTGGGAGGGGCAGGAGAAAAACTGTTTTTT. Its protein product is CASSELGGAGEKLFF.

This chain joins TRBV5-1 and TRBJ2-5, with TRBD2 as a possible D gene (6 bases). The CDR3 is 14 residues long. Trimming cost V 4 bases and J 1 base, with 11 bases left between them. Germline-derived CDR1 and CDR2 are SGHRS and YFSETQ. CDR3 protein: CASSIGDFQETQYF. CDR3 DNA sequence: TGCGCCAGCAGCATTGGGGACTTCCAAGAGACCCAGTACTTC.

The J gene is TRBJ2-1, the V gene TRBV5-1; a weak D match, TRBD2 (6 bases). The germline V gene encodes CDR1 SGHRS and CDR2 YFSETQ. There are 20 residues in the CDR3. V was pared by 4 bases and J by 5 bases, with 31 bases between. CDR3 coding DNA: TGCGCCAGCAGCCCTGGCCGGGGGATACCGGGACTTGGCAGGCACAATGAGCAGTTCTTC. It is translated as CASSPGRGIPGLGRHNEQFF.

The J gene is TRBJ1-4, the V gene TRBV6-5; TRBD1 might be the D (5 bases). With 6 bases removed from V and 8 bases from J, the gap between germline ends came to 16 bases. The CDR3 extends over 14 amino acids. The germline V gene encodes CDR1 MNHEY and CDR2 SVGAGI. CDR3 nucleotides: TGTGCCAGCAGCCCCCGCGGGGGAGGGGAAAAACTGTTTTTT. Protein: CASSPRGGGEKLFF.

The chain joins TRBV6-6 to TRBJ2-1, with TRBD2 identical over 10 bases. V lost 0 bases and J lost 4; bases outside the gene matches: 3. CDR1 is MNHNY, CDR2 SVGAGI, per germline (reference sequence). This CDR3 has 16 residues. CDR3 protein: CASSYSVSGGYNEQFF. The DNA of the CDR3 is TGTGCCAGCAGTTACTCGGTTAGCGGGGGGTACAATGAGCAGTTCTTC.

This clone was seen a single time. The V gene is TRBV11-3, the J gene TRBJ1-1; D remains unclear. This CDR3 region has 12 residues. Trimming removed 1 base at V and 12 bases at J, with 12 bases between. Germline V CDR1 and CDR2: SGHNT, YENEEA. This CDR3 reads CASSLGGLVTFF. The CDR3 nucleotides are TGTGCCAGCAGCTTAGGAGGCCTGGTTACTTTCTTT.

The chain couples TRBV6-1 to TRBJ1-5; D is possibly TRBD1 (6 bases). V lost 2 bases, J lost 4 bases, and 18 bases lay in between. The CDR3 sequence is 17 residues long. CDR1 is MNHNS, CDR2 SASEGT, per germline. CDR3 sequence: CASSERGAGFGNQPQHF. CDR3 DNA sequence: TGTGCCAGCAGTGAACGGGGGGCGGGTTTCGGAAATCAGCCCCAGCATTTT.

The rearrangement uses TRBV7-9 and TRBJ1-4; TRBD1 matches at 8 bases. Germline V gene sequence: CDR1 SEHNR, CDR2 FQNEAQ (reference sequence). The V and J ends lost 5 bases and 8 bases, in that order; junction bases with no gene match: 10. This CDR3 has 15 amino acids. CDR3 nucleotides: TGTGCCAGCAGCGCCCCGGACAGGGTTGGAGAAAAACTGTTTTTT. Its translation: CASSAPDRVGEKLFF.

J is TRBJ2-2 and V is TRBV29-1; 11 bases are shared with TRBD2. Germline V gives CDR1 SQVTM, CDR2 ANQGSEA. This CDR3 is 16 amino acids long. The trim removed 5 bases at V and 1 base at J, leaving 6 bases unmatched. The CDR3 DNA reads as TGCAGCGTTTTTACCGGGACTAGCGGGAACACCGGGGAGCTGTTTTTT. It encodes CSVFTGTSGNTGELFF.

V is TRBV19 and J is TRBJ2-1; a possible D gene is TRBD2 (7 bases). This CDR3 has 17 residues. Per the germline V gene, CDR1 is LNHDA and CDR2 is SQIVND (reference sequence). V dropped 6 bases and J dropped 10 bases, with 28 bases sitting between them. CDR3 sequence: CASRRTGTTGGLGEQFF. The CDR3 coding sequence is TGTGCCAGTAGGCGAACCGGGACTACGGGGGGCCTGGGGGAGCAGTTCTTC.

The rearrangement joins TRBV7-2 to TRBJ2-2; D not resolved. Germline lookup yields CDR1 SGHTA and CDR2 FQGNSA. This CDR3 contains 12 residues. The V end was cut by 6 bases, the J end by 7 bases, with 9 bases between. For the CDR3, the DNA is TGTGCCAGCAGTCCATCCATCGGGGAGCTGTTTTTT. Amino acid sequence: CASSPSIGELFF.

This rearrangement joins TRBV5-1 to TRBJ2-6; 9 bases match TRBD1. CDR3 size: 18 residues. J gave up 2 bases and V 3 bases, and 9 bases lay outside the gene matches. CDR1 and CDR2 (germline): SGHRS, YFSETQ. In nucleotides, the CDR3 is TGCGCCAGCAGCTCGGCAACAGGGGGCGCCCCTGGGGCCAACGTCCTGACTTTC. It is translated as CASSSATGGAPGANVLTF.

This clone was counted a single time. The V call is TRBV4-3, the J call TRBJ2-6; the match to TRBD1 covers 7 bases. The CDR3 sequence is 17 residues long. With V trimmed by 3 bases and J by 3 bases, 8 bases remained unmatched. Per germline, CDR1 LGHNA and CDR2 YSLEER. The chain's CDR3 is CASSHITGASGANVLTF. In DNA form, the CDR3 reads TGCGCCAGCAGCCATATTACAGGGGCTAGTGGGGCCAACGTCCTGACTTTC.

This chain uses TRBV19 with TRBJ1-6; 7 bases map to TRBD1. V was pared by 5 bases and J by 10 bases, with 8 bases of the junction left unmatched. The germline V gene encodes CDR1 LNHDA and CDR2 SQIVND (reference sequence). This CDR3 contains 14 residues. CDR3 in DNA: TGTGCCAGTAGTCGTTACAGGGGTGGCTCACCCCTCCACTTT. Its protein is CASSRYRGGSPLHF.

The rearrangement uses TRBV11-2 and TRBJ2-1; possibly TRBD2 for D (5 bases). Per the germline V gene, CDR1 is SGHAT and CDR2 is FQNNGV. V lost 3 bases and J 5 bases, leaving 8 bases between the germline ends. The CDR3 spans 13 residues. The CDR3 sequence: CASSLDGNNEQFF. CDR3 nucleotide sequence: TGTGCCAGCAGCTTGGACGGGAACAATGAGCAGTTCTTC. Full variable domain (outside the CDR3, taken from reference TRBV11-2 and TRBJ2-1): EAGVAQSPRYKIIEKRQSVAFWCNPISGHATLYWYQQILGQGPKLLIQFQNNGVVDDSQLPKDRFSAERLKGVDSTLKIQPAKLEDSAVYLCASSLDGNNEQFFGPGTRLTVL.

The CDR3 protein is CASSLVQFNEKLFF. The CDR3 nucleotides read TGTGCCAGCAGCTTGGTACAGTTTAATGAAAAACTGTTTTTT. The rearrangement joins TRBV5-8 to TRBJ1-4; D unresolved. CDR1 is SGHTS and CDR2 is YDEGEE in the germline V gene. V was pared by 0 bases and J by 4 bases, with 7 bases between. This CDR3 region has 14 residues.

The DNA of the CDR3 is TGTGCCAGCAGCGTAGGGGGGGGTAGCGGGGGCCTCCAAGAGACCCAGTACTTC. It specifies CASSVGGGSGGLQETQYF. This chain joins TRBV9 and TRBJ2-5; 9 nucleotides agree with TRBD2. From germline, CDR1 is SGDLS and CDR2 YYNGEE. J gave up 1 base and V 0 bases, and 10 bases lay outside the gene matches. This CDR3 is 18 amino acids long.